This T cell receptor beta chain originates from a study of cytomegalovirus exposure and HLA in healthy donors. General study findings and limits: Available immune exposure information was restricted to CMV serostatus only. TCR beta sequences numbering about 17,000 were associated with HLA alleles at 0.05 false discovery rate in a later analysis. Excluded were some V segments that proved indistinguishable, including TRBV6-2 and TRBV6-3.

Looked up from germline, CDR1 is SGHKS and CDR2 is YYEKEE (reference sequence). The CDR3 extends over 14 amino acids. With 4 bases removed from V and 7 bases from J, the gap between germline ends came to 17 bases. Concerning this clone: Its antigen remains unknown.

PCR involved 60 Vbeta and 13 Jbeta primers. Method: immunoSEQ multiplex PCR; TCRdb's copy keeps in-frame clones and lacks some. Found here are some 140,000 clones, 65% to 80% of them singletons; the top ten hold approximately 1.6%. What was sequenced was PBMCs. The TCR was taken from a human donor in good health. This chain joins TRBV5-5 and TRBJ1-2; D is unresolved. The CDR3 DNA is TGTGCCAGCAGCCTTCCGGCGGAGACCTCTGGCTACACCTTC. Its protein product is CASSLPAETSGYTF. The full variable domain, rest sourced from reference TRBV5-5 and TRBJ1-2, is DAGVTQSPTHLIKTRGQQVTLRCSPISGHKSVSWYQQVLGQGPQFIFQYYEKEERGRGNFPDRFSARQFPNYSSELNVNALLLGDSALYLCASSLPAETSGYTFGSGTRLTVV.